These 10 T cell receptor beta chains were sequenced from one sample in a study of control samples from healthy donors and cancer patients. Libraries were prepared by immunoSEQ multiplex PCR; TCRdb keeps only in-frame clonotypes and omits some of them. The table shows some 130,000 clones, with 80% to 95% occurring only once. The specimen was blood. These receptors all come from a woman between 50 and 59 years old in good health.

The chain joins TRBV6-1 to TRBJ2-3, with TRBD1 matching 11 bases. The CDR3 is 16 residues long. V dropped 4 bases and J dropped 0; count of bases not matched to a gene: 3. Germline CDR1 and CDR2: MNHNS and SASEGT. The CDR3 spells CASSGRTGGSTDTQYF. The CDR3 region has the DNA TGTGCCAGCAGTGGACGGACAGGGGGCAGCACAGATACGCAGTATTTT.

The chain uses TRBV3-1 (or the pseudogene TRBV3-2) and TRBJ1-5, with D unresolved. The CDR3 covers 14 residues. Trimming removed 2 bases at V and 4 bases at J, with 9 bases between. The germline V gene encodes CDR1 LGHDT and CDR2 YNNKEL (reference sequence). The CDR3 sequence: CASSQMTGNQPQHF. CDR3 DNA: TGTGCCAGCAGCCAAATGACGGGAAATCAGCCCCAGCATTTT.

V is TRBV7-8 and J is TRBJ1-3; D may be TRBD1 (6 bases). Trimming took 2 bases from V and 0 from J, leaving 14 bases between them. CDR3 size: 17 residues. CDR1 and CDR2 (germline): SGHVS, FQNEAQ. The CDR3 loop reads CASSLWGTYDSGNTIYF. The DNA for the CDR3 is TGTGCCAGCAGCTTATGGGGGACATACGACTCTGGAAACACCATATATTTT.

V is TRBV2 and J is TRBJ1-2; 8 bases map to TRBD1. The CDR3 consists of 16 residues. Germline V gene sequence: CDR1 SNHLY, CDR2 FYNNEI. The V gene end was trimmed by 5 bases and the J gene end by 7 bases; junction bases not matched to a gene: 15. Here the CDR3 DNA reads TGTGCCAGCAGTCGCCTGGACAGGGTAATTTCTCTTGGCTACACCTTC. Its protein is CASSRLDRVISLGYTF. Supplemented by reference TRBV2 and TRBJ1-2, the full variable domain reads EPEVTQTPSHQVTQMGQEVILRCVPISNHLYFYWYRQILGQKVEFLVSFYNNEISEKSEIFDDQFSVERPDGSNFTLKIRSTKLEDSAMYFCASSRLDRVISLGYTFGSGTRLTVV.

This chain connects TRBV9 to TRBJ2-2; perhaps TRBD2 as D (6 bases). This CDR3 is 16 amino acids long. CDR1 and CDR2 (germline): SGDLS, YYNGEE. Trimming removed 0 bases from V and 0 bases from J, with 9 bases in between. The CDR3 protein is CASSVGGGTNTGELFF. The CDR3 bases are TGTGCCAGCAGCGTAGGAGGCGGGACGAACACCGGGGAGCTGTTTTTT.

This rearrangement joins TRBV30 to TRBJ2-5; TRBD2 matches at 12 bases. CDR1 and CDR2 from the germline V gene are GTSNPN and SVGIG (reference sequence). The CDR3 length is 14 residues. Germline trimming cut 2 bases from V and 8 bases from J; bases unmatched to any gene: 6. The CDR3 nucleotides are TGTGCCTGGAGTAGGACTAGCGGGGTCGACACCCAGTACTTC. Protein: CAWSRTSGVDTQYF. Using reference TRBV30 and TRBJ2-5 for the parts outside the CDR3, the full variable domain is SQTIHQWPATLVQPVGSPLSLECTVEGTSNPNLYWYRQAAGRGLQLLFYSVGIGQISSEVPQNLSASRPQDRQFILSSKKLLLSDSGFYLCAWSRTSGVDTQYFGPGTRLLVL.

The V gene is TRBV7-9, the J gene TRBJ1-4; 9 bases map to TRBD1. Germline CDR1 and CDR2: SEHNR and FQNEAQ (reference sequence). The CDR3 is 14 residues long. V trimming: 5 bases; J trimming: 8 bases; junction bases outside the gene matches: 6. The CDR3 sequence is CASSQDRGQEKLFF. Here the CDR3 DNA reads TGTGCCAGCAGCCAGGACAGGGGACAAGAAAAACTGTTTTTT.

This chain links TRBV19 with TRBJ1-2, with D perhaps matching TRBD1 (5 bases). From germline, CDR1 is LNHDA and CDR2 SQIVND (reference sequence). V gave up 6 bases and J gave up 2 bases, with 16 bases separating them. The CDR3 contains 15 residues. The chain's CDR3 is CASSARAEGNYGYTF. The DNA for the CDR3 is TGTGCCAGTAGCGCCAGGGCAGAAGGAAACTATGGCTACACCTTC.

CDR3 sequence reads: CASSQVGSVDTQYF. CDR3 coding DNA: TGCGCCAGCAGCCAAGTTGGGTCAGTAGATACGCAGTATTTT. The rearrangement uses TRBV4-1 and TRBJ2-3, with no clear D. The V gene's germline CDR1 is MGHRA and CDR2 YSYEKL. CDR3 size: 14 residues. Trimming shortened V by 1 base and J by 5 bases, and 10 bases separated the two germline ends.

The V call is TRBV6-4, the J call TRBJ1-1, with D possibly matching TRBD1 (6 bases). The germline CDR1 and CDR2 sequences are MRHNA and SNTAGT. The V end was cut by 5 bases, the J end by 0 bases, with 10 bases between. The CDR3 length is 14 residues. The CDR3 loop reads CASSPDRLNTEAFF. The CDR3, as DNA: TGTGCCAGCAGTCCGGACAGACTGAACACTGAAGCTTTCTTT.